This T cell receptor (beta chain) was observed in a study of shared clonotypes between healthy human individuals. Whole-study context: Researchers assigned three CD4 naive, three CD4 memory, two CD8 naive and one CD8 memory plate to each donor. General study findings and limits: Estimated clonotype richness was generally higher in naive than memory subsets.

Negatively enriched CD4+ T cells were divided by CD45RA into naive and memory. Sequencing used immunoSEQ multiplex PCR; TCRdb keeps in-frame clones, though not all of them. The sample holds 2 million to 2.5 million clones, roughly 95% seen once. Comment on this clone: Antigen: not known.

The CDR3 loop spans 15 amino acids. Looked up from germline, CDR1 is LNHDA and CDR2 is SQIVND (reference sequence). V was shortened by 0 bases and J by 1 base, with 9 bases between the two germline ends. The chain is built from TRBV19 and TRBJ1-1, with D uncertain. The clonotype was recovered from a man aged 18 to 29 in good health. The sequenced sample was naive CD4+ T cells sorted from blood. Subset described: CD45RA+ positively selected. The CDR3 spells CASSIEHFRNTEAFF. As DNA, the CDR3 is TGTGCCAGTAGTATAGAGCATTTTCGGAACACTGAAGCTTTCTTT.